This T cell receptor (beta chain) was sequenced for a study of CD8 T cells in ankylosing spondylitis. TCRdb processed the 5' RACE reads anew with MiXCR; each CDR3 protein has one entry. The data hold approximately 340,000 distinct CDR3 sequences, with around 15% observed a single time. Findings and limits, study-wide: Researchers reportedly found disease-linked clones significantly enriched in matched ankylosing spondylitis synovial fluid. Seemingly distinctive of ankylosing spondylitis blood was a TCR beta motif formed by eight highly homologous variants. Certain motif variants had earlier been reported in reactive arthritis synovial fluid and blood.

This clonotype was seen many times. Its antigen is not identified. With 1 base removed from V and 8 bases from J, the gap between germline ends came to 5 bases. CDR3 size: 12 residues. The material sequenced was blood, either unsorted or a sorted T cell fraction (not recorded which). This chain links TRBV12-3 or TRBV12-4 with TRBJ2-2; D remains unclear. The TCR comes from a male donor with ankylosing spondylitis or in good health (not recorded which). Here the CDR3 reads CASSLGGGELFF. Here the CDR3 DNA reads TGTGCCAGCAGTTTAGGGGGTGGGGAGCTGTTTTTT.